A selection of T cell receptor beta chains follows, all from one sample in a study of Graves' ophthalmopathy and Graves' hyperthyroidism. TCRdb passed the multiplex PCR reads through MiXCR, listing each CDR3 protein once. The data contain fewer than 650,000 distinct CDR3 sequences, about a fifth of them singletons. The sample was peripheral blood. The receptors derive from a woman aged 18-29 years with stable Graves' hyperthyroidism. Some clones in this sample may be carry-over from other donors' samples. Each CDR3 is given with its conserved first and last residue. A D gene is named only where the DNA matches it firmly. Clone size is given for some rows only: seen once, a few or many times, or a class if the clone is expanded.

clone size,D gene,V gene,J gene,CDR3 DNA,CDR3 protein
once,-,TRBV12-5,TRBJ2-2,TGTGCTAGTGGTTCGAACAGCTACACCGGGGAGCTGTTTTTT,CASGSNSYTGELFF
many,TRBD1,TRBV2,TRBJ1-2,TGTGCCAGCAGTGCCACAGGGGGCTCCGCTGGCTACACCTTC,CASSATGGSAGYTF
many,TRBD2,TRBV11-2,TRBJ2-7,TGTGCCAGCAGCTTAACTAGCGGGGTATACGAGCAGTACTTC,CASSLTSGVYEQYF
few,TRBD1,TRBV6-2/TRBV6-3,TRBJ1-1,TGTGCCAGCAGTTCCCAGGGGGGCTGGGGCACTGAAGCTTTCTTT,CASSSQGGWGTEAFF
many,TRBD1,TRBV12-3/TRBV12-4,TRBJ2-7,TGTGCCAGCAGTTTGCCGGGACAGGGGGACGAGCAGTACTTC,CASSLPGQGDEQYF
many,TRBD1,TRBV28,TRBJ2-5,TGTGCCAGCAGTTTAAGGACAGGGACACAAGAGACCCAGTACTTC,CASSLRTGTQETQYF
few,-,TRBV6-5,TRBJ2-7,TGTGCCAGCAGTACTACAGGCGTCCTCTCCTACGAGCAGTACTTC,CASSTTGVLSYEQYF
many,-,TRBV20-1,TRBJ2-7,TGCAGTGCTAGAGACAGGTCGTACGAGCAGTACTTC,CSARDRSYEQYF
many,-,TRBV12-5,TRBJ1-2,TGTGCTAGTGTCAGAGGAGGCCTCGGAGGCTACACCTTC,CASVRGGLGGYTF
many,-,TRBV28,TRBJ2-7,TGTGCCAGCAGTTTTGGACAGAATAACGGCGCCTTC,CASSFGQNNGAF
-,-,TRBV27,TRBJ1-5,TGTGCCAGCAGCCCTCTTCCCCGGCCGCCCGGGGGGCCCCAGCATTTT,CASSPLPRPPGGPQHF
many,-,TRBV6-2/TRBV6-3,TRBJ2-3,TGTGCCAGCAGTTACTCCGGGCTAGTGGGCCCAGATACGCAGTATTTT,CASSYSGLVGPDTQYF
many,-,TRBV2,TRBJ2-7,TGTGCCAGCAGTGAGAGCGGAGGGGGGTCCTACGAGCAGTACTTC,CASSESGGGSYEQYF
many,TRBD2,TRBV20-1,TRBJ2-7,TGCAGTGCTAGAGATGGGACTAGCCCTCTCTACGAGCAGTACTTC,CSARDGTSPLYEQYF
-,TRBD1,TRBV6-1,TRBJ1-5,TGTGCCAGCAGTGCCGACAGGGTGCAGCAGCCCCAGCATTTT,CASSADRVQQPQHF
many,-,TRBV7-2,TRBJ1-2,TGTGCCAGCAGCTTGATGGATGGCTACACCTTC,CASSLMDGYTF
many,-,TRBV27,TRBJ2-5,TGTGCCAGCAGTTCCGGGAGCCAGACCCAGTACTTC,CASSSGSQTQYF
many,TRBD1,TRBV10-2,TRBJ1-1,TGCGCCAGCCAGGAACAGGGGGCTACGAACACTGAAGCTTTCTTT,CASQEQGATNTEAFF
few,-,TRBV5-1,TRBJ1-1,TGCGCCAGCAGCTTGCAGCTGGGGTCGACTGAAGCTTTCTTT,CASSLQLGSTEAFF
-,-,TRBV6-5,TRBJ2-2,TGTGCCAGCAGTTACCCGTTCAGAACGAACACCAGGGAGCTGTTTTTT,CASSYPFRTNTRELFF
-,-,TRBV7-2,TRBJ1-5,TGTGCCAGCAGTAAGTATGCGGGGGACAATCAGCCCCAGCATTTT,CASSKYAGDNQPQHF
many,-,TRBV5-1,TRBJ1-1,TGCGCCAGCAGCTTGGAGGCAGCCAGTGAAGCTTTCTTT,CASSLEAASEAFF
few,TRBD2,TRBV5-1,TRBJ2-5,TGCGCCAGCAGCTTCCAGGGAGGGTACCAAGAGACCCAGTACTTC,CASSFQGGYQETQYF
many,-,TRBV7-3,TRBJ2-2,TGTGCCAGCAGCTTATCCCACGTCAACACCGGGGAGCTGTTTTTT,CASSLSHVNTGELFF
many,-,TRBV6-1,TRBJ1-6,TGTGCCAGCAGTGAAGCAGGGATGGATTCACCCCTCCACTTT,CASSEAGMDSPLHF
many,-,TRBV2,TRBJ2-3,TGTGCCAGCAGTGAAAAGGGTTGGGATGTCGATACGCAGTATTTT,CASSEKGWDVDTQYF
-,-,TRBV2,TRBJ1-6,TGTGCCAGCAGTGCAACTCCCTATAATTCACCCCTCCACTTT,CASSATPYNSPLHF
-,-,TRBV20-1,TRBJ1-5,TGCAGTGCTAGTCGCGAGGGCAATCAGCCCCAGCATTTT,CSASREGNQPQHF
few,TRBD1,TRBV6-1,TRBJ2-2,TGTGCCAGCAGACGGGGACAGGGAGGGACCGGGGAGCTGTTTTTT,CASRRGQGGTGELFF
many,TRBD1,TRBV6-1,TRBJ2-7,TGTGCCAGCAATACAGGGGGCGCTTCTGGCGAGCAGTACTTC,CASNTGGASGEQYF
many,TRBD1,TRBV20-1,TRBJ1-3,TGCAGTGCCACTGGACAGGGTGGACCTGGAAACACCATATATTTT,CSATGQGGPGNTIYF
-,-,TRBV6-1,TRBJ1-3,TGTGCCGTCAAGGGGGGATCTGGAAACACCATATATTTT,CAVKGGSGNTIYF
-,TRBD1,TRBV19,TRBJ1-1,TGTGCCAGTAGTATCTACCAGGGGGCCGGGGAAGCTTTCTTT,CASSIYQGAGEAFF
many,-,TRBV20-1,TRBJ2-7,TGCAGTGCTAGGGGGGAATTGCCCTACGAGCAGTACTTC,CSARGELPYEQYF
-,-,TRBV15,TRBJ1-1,TGTGCCACCAGCGGTACACGGGGGGCTTTCTTT,CATSGTRGAFF
-,-,TRBV6-1,TRBJ1-6,TGTGCCAGCAGTGAGTTACCCTATAATTCACCCCTCCACTTT,CASSELPYNSPLHF
-,-,TRBV7-2,TRBJ1-2,TGTGCCAGCAGCTCCAGAGCAGGGAAAGTCTATGGCTACACCTTC,CASSSRAGKVYGYTF
many,TRBD1,TRBV6-1,TRBJ2-5,TGTGCCAGCAGTCAGACGGGACAGCTAGGTCAGATGGCCCAGTACTTC,CASSQTGQLGQMAQYF
few,TRBD1,TRBV6-2/TRBV6-3,TRBJ2-2,TGTGCCAGCAGTTACTCGATCGAGGGGGCCTTCACCGGGGAGCTGTTTTTT,CASSYSIEGAFTGELFF
-,-,TRBV3-1,TRBJ2-4,TGTGCCAGCAGGTCCAGCTTAGCGAGCATTCAGTACTTC,CASRSSLASIQYF
-,-,TRBV2,TRBJ2-7,TGTGCCAGCAAAGGAAACGAGCAGTACTTC,CASKGNEQYF
few,TRBD1,TRBV29-1,TRBJ1-1,TGCAGCGGACTACCCTCCCAGGGGGCGCTGGGCACTGAAGCTTTCTTT,CSGLPSQGALGTEAFF
-,-,TRBV19,TRBJ1-1,TGTGCCAGTAGTATAGCCCCGAACACTGAATCTTTCTTT,CASSIAPNTESFF
many,TRBD1,TRBV30,TRBJ1-2,TGTGCCTGGAACCAAGGACAGGGCGTTTATGGCTACACCTTC,CAWNQGQGVYGYTF
few,TRBD2,TRBV15,TRBJ2-5,TGTGCCACCAGCCCTAGCGGGGGGCGAGAGACCCAGTACTTC,CATSPSGGRETQYF
-,TRBD2,TRBV3-1,TRBJ2-7,TGTGCCAGCAGCCTTGACGGGGGGGCCTCCGAGCAGTACTTC,CASSLDGGASEQYF
few,-,TRBV19,TRBJ2-6,TGTGCCAGTAGTATGGGAACAACGGGGGCCAACGTCCTGACTTTC,CASSMGTTGANVLTF
many,-,TRBV12-3/TRBV12-4,TRBJ2-5,TGTGCCAGCAGTTTAGCGCGACGCGAGGGCCAAGAGACCCAGTACTTC,CASSLARREGQETQYF
many,-,TRBV6-1,TRBJ2-2,TGTGCCAGCAACCCTAGGGCTGGGGTCACCGGGGAGCTGTTTTTT,CASNPRAGVTGELFF
-,TRBD2,TRBV12-3/TRBV12-4,TRBJ2-7,TGTGCCAGCAGTCCCGGGAGGGAGGGGTTTTCCTACGAGCAGTACTTC,CASSPGREGFSYEQYF
few,-,TRBV12-3/TRBV12-4,TRBJ1-2,TGTGCCAGCACCCAGAGGGAAACTAACTATGGCTACACCTTC,CASTQRETNYGYTF
many,TRBD1,TRBV27,TRBJ1-1,TGTGCCAGCAGTTTATGGGCAGGGGGCACTGAAGCTTTCTTT,CASSLWAGGTEAFF
many,-,TRBV11-2,TRBJ1-1,TGTGCCAGCAGCTTAGACACTGGGAATGAAGCTTTCTTT,CASSLDTGNEAFF